The sequence of this T cell receptor (beta chain) was determined in a study of shared clonotypes between healthy human individuals. Findings of the study overall: Limitation of the genetic and exposure-history diversity represented came from the few donors. Though the depth was large, rarefaction showed that sorted-subset sequencing was incomplete. Naive subsets typically showed greater estimated richness than memory subsets.

The split of CD4+ cells yielded CD45RA+ naive and CD45RA-negative memory subsets. Regarding this clone: The antigen is not known.

This CDR3 has 18 amino acids. With 6 bases clipped from V and 2 bases from J, the junction kept 16 bases outside the gene matches. Germline CDR1 MDHEN, CDR2 SYDVKM. Assay used: immunoSEQ multiplex PCR; TCRdb lists only in-frame clones, some missing. The sample carries roughly 2,300,000 clones, less than 95% recorded once. This chain joins TRBV28 and TRBJ2-1, with TRBD1 matching 7 bases. The sequenced sample was naive CD4+ T cells from PBMCs. This sample's subset: CD45RA+ positively selected. This sequence was found in a man between 18 and 35 years old in good health. Some clones in this sample may be carry-over from other donors' samples. This chain's CDR3 is CASSPPLFDRAAYNEQFF. The CDR3 DNA sequence: TGTGCCAGCAGCCCACCCCTATTCGACAGGGCCGCCTACAATGAGCAGTTCTTC.